A selection of T cell receptor beta chains follows, all from one sample in a study of early stage breast cancer tumors. Only in-frame clones appear in the TCRdb table, and some are missing; sequencing was by immunoSEQ multiplex PCR. The sample holds some 47,000 clones, roughly four fifths seen once. Source material: blood. Receptor source: a person in their fifties with breast cancer. Each CDR3 is given with its conserved first and last residue. A D gene is named only where the DNA matches it firmly. Some rows mark clone size as missing; the rest say once, few, many or name a class of expanded clone.

TRBJ2-3,TRBV19,-,-,TGTGCCAGTAGTATAGACCGAGTCGCGGGGCGTACGCAGTATTTT,CASSIDRVAGRTQYF
TRBJ2-1,TRBV6-5,TRBD2,-,TGTGCCAGCAGCCCTTGGGAAGCGGGGCACAATGAGCAGTTCTTC,CASSPWEAGHNEQFF
TRBJ2-5,TRBV9,-,-,TGTGCCAGCAGCGTCGGGGGGCGCCAGGAGACCCAGTACTTC,CASSVGGRQETQYF
TRBJ1-5,TRBV7-8,-,-,TGTGCCAGCAGCATCCGGGGGCAGTCGAATCAGCCCCAGCATTTT,CASSIRGQSNQPQHF
TRBJ2-7,TRBV7-9,TRBD1,-,TGTGCCAGCAGCTTAGGATCAGGGGGCTACGAGCAGTACTTC,CASSLGSGGYEQYF
TRBJ2-7,TRBV10-1,-,-,TGCGCCAGCAGTGCTGTCAGGGGACACGAGCAGTACTTC,CASSAVRGHEQYF
TRBJ1-2,TRBV4-3,-,few,TGCGCCAGCAGCAAAGAATGGGGCACCTATGGCTACACCTTC,CASSKEWGTYGYTF
TRBJ1-3,TRBV5-1,-,-,TGCGCCAGCAGCTTCGGACAGCCCTCTGGAAACACCATATATTTT,CASSFGQPSGNTIYF
TRBJ2-7,TRBV10-3,TRBD2,few,TGTGCCATCAGTGGCCGACTAGCGGGGAGCTCCTACGAGCAGTACTTC,CAISGRLAGSSYEQYF
TRBJ2-4,TRBV5-1,TRBD1,few,TGCGCCAGCAGCTTGATCGGGACAGCCCTAAACATTCAGTACTTC,CASSLIGTALNIQYF
TRBJ1-6,TRBV2,-,-,TGTGCCAGCAGGGAGAATCTACGATATAATTCACCCCTCCACTTT,CASRENLRYNSPLHF
TRBJ2-7,TRBV28,-,once,TGTGCCAGCAGTTTGGCGTCCTACGAGCAGTACTTC,CASSLASYEQYF
TRBJ2-6,TRBV29-1,-,-,TGCAGCGTGTACGGTTACTCTGGGGCCAACGTCCTGACTTTC,CSVYGYSGANVLTF
TRBJ1-2,TRBV6-5,TRBD1,-,TGTGCCAGCAGTAAGGGACAGGGGTCAAACTATGGCTACACCTTC,CASSKGQGSNYGYTF
TRBJ1-2,TRBV6-5,TRBD1,-,TGTGCCAGCAGAACACTAAGTGACAGGGGAAATGGCTACACCTTC,CASRTLSDRGNGYTF
TRBJ1-4,TRBV15,-,-,TGTGCCACCAGCACTGGGACACTGGGACGAATAAAACTGTTTTTT,CATSTGTLGRIKLFF
TRBJ2-3,TRBV10-3,TRBD1,-,TGTGCCATCAAGGGGGCTTTTAGCACAGATACGCAGTATTTT,CAIKGAFSTDTQYF
TRBJ2-5,TRBV2,-,-,TGTGCCAGCAGTGTGGGGCTGTTTATTCTACAAGAGACCCAGTACTTC,CASSVGLFILQETQYF
TRBJ1-2,TRBV15,-,-,TGTGCCACCAGCAGAGATCGGGAGGGGGGCTATGGCTACACCTTC,CATSRDREGGYGYTF
TRBJ1-1,TRBV10-1,-,few,TGCGCCAGCAGTGACGGAGTGAACACTGAAGCTTTCTTT,CASSDGVNTEAFF
TRBJ2-1,TRBV5-1,-,-,TGCGCCAGCAGCTTGGCCGCGGGGACCGGCAATGAGCAGTTCTTC,CASSLAAGTGNEQFF
TRBJ1-1,TRBV28,-,-,TGTGCCAGCAGTGCGGACACTGAAGCTTTCTTT,CASSADTEAFF
TRBJ2-7,TRBV7-2,TRBD2,-,TGTGCCAGCAGCTTCCCCGGGAGGGGGTCCTCCTACGAGCAGTACTTC,CASSFPGRGSSYEQYF
TRBJ1-4,TRBV7-2,TRBD1,-,TGTGCCAGCAGCCGCACGGGACAGGCTAATGAAAAACTGTTTTTT,CASSRTGQANEKLFF
TRBJ1-2,TRBV28,TRBD1,-,TGTGCCAGCAGTCCACAGGGGACAGGGTCTTGGTATGGCTACACCTTC,CASSPQGTGSWYGYTF
TRBJ1-2,TRBV23-1,TRBD1,-,TGCGCCAGCAGTCCCAGGGGGGGCTATGGCTACACCTTC,CASSPRGGYGYTF
TRBJ1-1,TRBV18,TRBD1,-,TGTGCCAGCTCATCCTGGACAGGGGAGGGAACTGAAGCTTTCTTT,CASSSWTGEGTEAFF
TRBJ2-1,TRBV7-9,TRBD1,once,TGTGCCAGCATCTTCCCCTCGGGACAGCAGTACAATGAGCAGTTCTTC,CASIFPSGQQYNEQFF